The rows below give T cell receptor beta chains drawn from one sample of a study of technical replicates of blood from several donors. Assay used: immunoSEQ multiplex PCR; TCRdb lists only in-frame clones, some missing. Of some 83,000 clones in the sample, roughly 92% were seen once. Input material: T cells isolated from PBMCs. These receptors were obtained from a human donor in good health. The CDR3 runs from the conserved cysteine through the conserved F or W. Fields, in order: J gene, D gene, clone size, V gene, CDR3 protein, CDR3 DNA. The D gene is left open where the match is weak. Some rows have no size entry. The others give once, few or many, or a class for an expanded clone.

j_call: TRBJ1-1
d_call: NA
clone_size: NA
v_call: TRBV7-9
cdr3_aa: CASELQGFSVTEAFF
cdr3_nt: TGTGCCAGCGAATTACAGGGTTTTAGCGTCACTGAAGCTTTCTTT

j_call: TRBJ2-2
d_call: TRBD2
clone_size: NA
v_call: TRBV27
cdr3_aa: CASSPLGAGAGELFF
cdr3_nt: TGTGCCAGCAGTCCTTTAGGAGCGGGAGCCGGGGAGCTGTTTTTT

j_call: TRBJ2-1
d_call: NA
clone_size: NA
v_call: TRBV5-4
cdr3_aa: CASRPNTGSYNEQFF
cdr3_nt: TGTGCCAGCAGGCCGAATACCGGTTCCTACAATGAGCAGTTCTTC

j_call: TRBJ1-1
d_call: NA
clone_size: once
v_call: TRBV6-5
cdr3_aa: CASSYSNGGTEAFF
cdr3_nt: TGTGCCAGCAGTTACTCGAACGGGGGGACTGAAGCTTTCTTT

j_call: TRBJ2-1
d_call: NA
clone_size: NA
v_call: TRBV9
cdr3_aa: CASSVDGLLNEQFF
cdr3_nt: TGTGCCAGCAGCGTAGATGGACTACTCAATGAGCAGTTCTTC

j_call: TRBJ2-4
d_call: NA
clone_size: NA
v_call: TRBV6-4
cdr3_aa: CASSIMRAKNIQYF
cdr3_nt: TGTGCCAGCAGCATCATGAGGGCGAAAAACATTCAGTACTTC

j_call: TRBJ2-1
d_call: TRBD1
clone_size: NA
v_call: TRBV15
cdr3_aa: CATSRQLAGQGNEQFF
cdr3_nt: TGTGCCACCAGCAGACAATTGGCGGGACAGGGTAATGAGCAGTTCTTC

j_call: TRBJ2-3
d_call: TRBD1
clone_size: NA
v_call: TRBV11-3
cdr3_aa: CASSPPGQGVDTQYF
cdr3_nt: TGTGCCAGCAGCCCACCGGGACAGGGGGTAGATACGCAGTATTTT

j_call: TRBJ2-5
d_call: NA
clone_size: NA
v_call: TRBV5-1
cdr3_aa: CASSLQGETQYF
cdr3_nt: TGCGCCAGCAGCCTTCAGGGTGAGACCCAGTACTTC

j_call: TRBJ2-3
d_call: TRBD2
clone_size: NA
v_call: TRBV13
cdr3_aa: CASSPSGGGLVADTQYF
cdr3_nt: TGTGCCAGCAGCCCATCTGGGGGGGGTTTGGTTGCAGATACGCAGTATTTT

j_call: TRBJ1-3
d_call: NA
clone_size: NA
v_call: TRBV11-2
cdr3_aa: CASWGLLSGNTIYF
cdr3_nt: TGTGCCAGCTGGGGCCTCCTCTCTGGAAACACCATATATTTT

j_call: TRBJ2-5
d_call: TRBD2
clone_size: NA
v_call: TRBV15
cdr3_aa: CATSRGQTSGEETQYF
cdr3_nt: TGTGCCACCAGCAGAGGCCAGACTAGCGGGGAAGAGACCCAGTACTTC

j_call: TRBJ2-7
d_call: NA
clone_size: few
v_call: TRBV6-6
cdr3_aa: CASSYWPPATEQYF
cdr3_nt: TGTGCCAGCAGTTATTGGCCCCCAGCGACCGAGCAGTACTTC

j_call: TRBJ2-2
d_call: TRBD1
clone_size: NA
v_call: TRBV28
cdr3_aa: CASSPPGQGRGGELFF
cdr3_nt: TGTGCCAGCAGCCCACCGGGACAGGGTAGAGGCGGGGAGCTGTTTTTT

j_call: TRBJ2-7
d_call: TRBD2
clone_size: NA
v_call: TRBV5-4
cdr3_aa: CASRSRTGGGHEQYF
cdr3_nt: TGTGCCAGCAGATCTAGGACCGGGGGGGGGCACGAGCAGTACTTC

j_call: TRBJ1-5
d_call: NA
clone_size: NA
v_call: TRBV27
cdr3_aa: CASSLTWSGNQPQHF
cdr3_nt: TGTGCCAGCAGTTTAACGTGGAGCGGCAATCAGCCCCAGCATTTT

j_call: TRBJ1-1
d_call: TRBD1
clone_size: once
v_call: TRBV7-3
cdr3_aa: CASRSQGDRGSEAFF
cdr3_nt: TGTGCCAGCAGGTCCCAGGGGGACAGGGGATCTGAAGCTTTCTTT

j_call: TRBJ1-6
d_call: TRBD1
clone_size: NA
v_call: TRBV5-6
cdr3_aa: CASRLGQGASPLHF
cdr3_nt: TGTGCCAGCAGATTAGGACAGGGGGCTTCACCCCTCCACTTT

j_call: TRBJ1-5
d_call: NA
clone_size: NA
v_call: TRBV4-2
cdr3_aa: CASSQDHVRGNSNQPQHF
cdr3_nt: TGTGCCAGCAGCCAAGATCACGTTCGAGGGAATAGCAATCAGCCCCAGCATTTT

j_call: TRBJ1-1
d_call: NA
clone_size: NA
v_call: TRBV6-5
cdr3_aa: CASSYFGRPRGTEAFF
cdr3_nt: TGTGCCAGCAGTTACTTCGGGAGGCCACGAGGGACTGAAGCTTTCTTT

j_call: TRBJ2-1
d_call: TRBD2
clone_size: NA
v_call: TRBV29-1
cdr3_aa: CSGEGYNEQFF
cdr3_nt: TGCAGCGGGGAGGGCTACAATGAGCAGTTCTTC

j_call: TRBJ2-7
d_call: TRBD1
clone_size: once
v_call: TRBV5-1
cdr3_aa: CASSVGQGRSYEQYF
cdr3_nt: TGCGCCAGCAGCGTTGGACAGGGTAGGTCCTACGAGCAGTACTTC

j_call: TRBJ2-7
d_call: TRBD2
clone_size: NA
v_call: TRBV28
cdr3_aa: CASSPGTSGTSAYEQYF
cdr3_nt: TGTGCCAGCAGTCCAGGGACTAGCGGGACTTCCGCCTACGAGCAGTACTTC

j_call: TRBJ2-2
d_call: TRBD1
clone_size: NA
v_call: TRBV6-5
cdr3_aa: CATTTGGTGELFF
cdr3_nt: TGTGCCACAACGACAGGGGGCACCGGGGAGCTGTTTTTT

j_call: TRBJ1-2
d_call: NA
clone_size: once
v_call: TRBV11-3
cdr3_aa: CASSLSLQDHTF
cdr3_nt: TGTGCCAGCAGCTTAAGTTTGCAGGATCACACCTTC

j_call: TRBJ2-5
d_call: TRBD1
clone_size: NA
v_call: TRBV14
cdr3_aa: CASSQDHGTAVTQYF
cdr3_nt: TGTGCCAGCAGCCAAGATCATGGGACAGCGGTGACCCAGTACTTC

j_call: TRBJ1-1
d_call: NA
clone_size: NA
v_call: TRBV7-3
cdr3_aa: CASSLTRPGENTEAFF
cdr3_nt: TGTGCCAGCAGCCTAACCCGGCCAGGGGAGAACACTGAAGCTTTCTTT

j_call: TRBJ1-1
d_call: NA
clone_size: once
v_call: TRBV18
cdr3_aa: CASSPPPGNTEAFF
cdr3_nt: TGTGCCAGCTCACCACCGCCGGGTAACACTGAAGCTTTCTTT

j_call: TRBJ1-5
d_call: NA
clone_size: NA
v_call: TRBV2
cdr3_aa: CASKEGPTKDQPQHF
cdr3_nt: TGTGCCAGCAAGGAGGGGCCAACTAAGGATCAGCCCCAGCATTTT

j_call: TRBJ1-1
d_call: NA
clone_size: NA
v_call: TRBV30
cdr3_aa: CAWKGDHTEAFF
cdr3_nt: TGTGCCTGGAAAGGGGATCACACTGAAGCTTTCTTT

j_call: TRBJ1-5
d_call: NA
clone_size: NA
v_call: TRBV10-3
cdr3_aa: CAISEVDQPQHF
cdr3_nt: TGTGCCATCAGTGAAGTAGATCAGCCCCAGCATTTT

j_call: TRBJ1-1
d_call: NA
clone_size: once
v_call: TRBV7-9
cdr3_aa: CASSLAGGRMNTEAFF
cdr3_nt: TGTGCCAGCAGCTTAGCGGGGGGACGGATGAACACTGAAGCTTTCTTT

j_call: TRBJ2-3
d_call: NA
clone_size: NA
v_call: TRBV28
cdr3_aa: CASSLWRGTDTQYF
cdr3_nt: TGTGCCAGCAGTTTATGGAGAGGCACAGATACGCAGTATTTT

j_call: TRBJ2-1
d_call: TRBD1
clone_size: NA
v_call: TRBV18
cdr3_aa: CASSPDRRRGHEQFF
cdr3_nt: TGTGCCAGCTCACCGGACAGGCGAAGGGGCCATGAGCAGTTCTTC

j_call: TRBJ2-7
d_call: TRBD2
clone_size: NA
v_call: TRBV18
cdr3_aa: CASSPGIAGAYEQYF
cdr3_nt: TGTGCCAGCTCACCTGGAATAGCGGGCGCCTACGAGCAGTACTTC

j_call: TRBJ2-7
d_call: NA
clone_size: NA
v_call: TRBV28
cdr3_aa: CASSAARRGVAWEQYF
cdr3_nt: TGTGCCAGCAGTGCCGCCAGACGGGGTGTCGCCTGGGAGCAGTACTTC

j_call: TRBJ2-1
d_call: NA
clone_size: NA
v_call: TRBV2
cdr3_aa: CASSETDYNEQFF
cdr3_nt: TGTGCCAGCAGTGAAACAGATTACAATGAGCAGTTCTTC

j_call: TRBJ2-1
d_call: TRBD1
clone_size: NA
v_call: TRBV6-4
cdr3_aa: CASSDSYRGLHEQFF
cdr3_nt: TGTGCCAGCAGTGACTCTTACAGGGGTCTCCATGAGCAGTTCTTC

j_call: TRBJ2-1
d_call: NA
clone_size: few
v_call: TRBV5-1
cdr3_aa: CASSLLEKGSYNEQFF
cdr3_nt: TGCGCCAGCAGCTTACTAGAGAAGGGCTCCTACAATGAGCAGTTCTTC

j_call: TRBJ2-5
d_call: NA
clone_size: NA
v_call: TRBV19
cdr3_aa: CASSIWGLTETQYF
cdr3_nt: TGTGCCAGTAGTATCTGGGGACTGACGGAGACCCAGTACTTC

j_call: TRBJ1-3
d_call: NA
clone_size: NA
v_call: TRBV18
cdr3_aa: CASSPLPQQGITGNTIYF
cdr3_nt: TGTGCCAGCTCACCCCTCCCACAACAGGGAATAACTGGAAACACCATATATTTT

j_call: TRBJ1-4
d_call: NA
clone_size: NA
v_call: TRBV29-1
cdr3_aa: CSVEPRTGPINEKLFF
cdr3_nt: TGCAGCGTTGAGCCCCGAACAGGGCCCATAAATGAAAAACTGTTTTTT

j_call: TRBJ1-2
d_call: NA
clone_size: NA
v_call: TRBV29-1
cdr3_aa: CSVEDPLYPNYGYTF
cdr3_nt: TGCAGCGTTGAAGACCCCCTTTATCCTAACTATGGCTACACCTTC

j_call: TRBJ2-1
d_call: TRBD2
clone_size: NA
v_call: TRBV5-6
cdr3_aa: CASSYEGLAGQEQFF
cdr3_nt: TGTGCCAGCAGCTATGAGGGACTAGCGGGCCAGGAGCAGTTCTTC

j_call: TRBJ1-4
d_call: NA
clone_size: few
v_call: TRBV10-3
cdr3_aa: CAISDPGTLEEKLFF
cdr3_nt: TGTGCCATCAGTGATCCCGGGACTTTAGAAGAAAAACTGTTTTTT

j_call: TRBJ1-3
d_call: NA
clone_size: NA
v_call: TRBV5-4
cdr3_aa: CASSSGLQTGGNTIYF
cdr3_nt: TGTGCCAGCAGCTCCGGACTGCAAACTGGAGGAAACACCATATATTTT